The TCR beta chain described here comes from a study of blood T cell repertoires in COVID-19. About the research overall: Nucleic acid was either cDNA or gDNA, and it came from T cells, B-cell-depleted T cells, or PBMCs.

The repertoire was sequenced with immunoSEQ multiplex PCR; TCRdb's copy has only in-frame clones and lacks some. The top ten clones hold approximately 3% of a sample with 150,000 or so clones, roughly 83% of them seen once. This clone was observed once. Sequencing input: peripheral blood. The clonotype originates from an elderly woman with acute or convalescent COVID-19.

In DNA, the CDR3 is TGTGCCAGCAGCCGTCCGGGGGGTGGGAACACTGAAGCTTTCTTT. Amino acid sequence: CASSRPGGGNTEAFF. The chain joins TRBV6-2 or TRBV6-3 to TRBJ1-1, with a tentative D call TRBD1 (5 bases). Germline CDR1 and CDR2: MNHEY and SVGEGT. Trimming shortened V by 6 bases and J by 1 base, and 15 bases separated the two germline ends. This CDR3 spans 15 amino acids.